The subject of this entry is one T cell receptor beta chain. The identical CDR3 is also encoded by other nucleotide sequences in the sample. This sample is drawn from a study of blood T cell repertoires in COVID-19. Study-wide background: T cells, B-cell-depleted T cells, or PBMCs supplied cDNA or gDNA.

Clones were sequenced by immunoSEQ multiplex PCR, and TCRdb holds only the in-frame ones, with some missing. The table records approximately 240,000 clones, 85% to 95% of them present only once. The CDR3 length is 13 residues. Trimming removed 1 base from V and 1 base from J, with 4 bases in between. Germline CDR1 and CDR2: SGHAT and FQNNGV. This clonotype originated in a man aged 25-45 years with COVID-19, enrolled during active disease. V gene TRBV11-2 combines with J gene TRBJ1-1; D is ambiguous. Sequencing was done on a sample of peripheral blood. CDR3: CASSLVRNTEAFF. CDR3 nucleotides: TGTGCCAGCAGCTTAGTGAGGAACACTGAAGCTTTCTTT. Full variable domain (missing parts from reference TRBV11-2 and TRBJ1-1): EAGVAQSPRYKIIEKRQSVAFWCNPISGHATLYWYQQILGQGPKLLIQFQNNGVVDDSQLPKDRFSAERLKGVDSTLKIQPAKLEDSAVYLCASSLVRNTEAFFGQGTRLTVV.